This TCR beta chain was captured by sequencing in a study of blood T cell repertoires in COVID-19. V gave up 3 bases and J gave up 6 bases, with 14 bases separating them. CDR3 length: 14 amino acids. Germline assignment: CDR1 SGHTA and CDR2 FQGNSA. The table came from immunoSEQ multiplex PCR; TCRdb's copy has only in-frame clones and leaves some out. The data show some 360,000 clones, with 88% seen just once and over 1% held by the top ten. The chain recombines TRBV7-2 with TRBJ1-2, with D possibly TRBD1 on 6 matching bases. Sequencing was done on a sample of PBMCs or T cells enriched from blood (not recorded which). This clonotype originated in a woman aged 25-40 years who had been exposed to COVID-19. The CDR3, as DNA: TGTGCCAGCAGCTTGAGTATGGGGGCGCATGGCTACACCTTC. It codes for CASSLSMGAHGYTF.